This paragraph covers one T cell receptor (beta chain) sequence. As yet, its antigen is unknown. Measured with immunoSEQ multiplex PCR; TCRdb has only the in-frame clones, and not every one. The data hold 350,000 to 450,000 clones, with around nine tenths observed a single time. The sample is drawn from a study of Ad26.COV2.S vaccination and SARS-CoV-2 variants. General study findings and limits: Once vaccination had occurred, spike-specific CD8+ and CD4+ T cell responses reportedly showed substantial breadth.

The CDR3 has 12 residues. With 6 bases removed from V and 0 bases from J, the gap between germline ends came to 6 bases. As for treatment: roughly 19 received Ad26.COV2.S at low or high dose, single or two shots; several received placebo; per-sample allocation not given. Day 63 following the first vaccine or placebo injection was when the samples were taken. The chain uses TRBV12-3 or TRBV12-4 and TRBJ2-7; D gene unclear. The specimen comprised peripheral blood, sampled in a trial of Ad26.COV2.S vaccine versus placebo. The clonotype comes from a person between 18 and 65 years old who received the Ad26.COV2.S COVID-19 vaccine or a placebo. The DNA of the CDR3 is TGTGCCAGCAGCTCCAGCTCCTACGAGCAGTACTTC. This translates into CASSSSSYEQYF.